The clone carrying this T cell receptor (beta chain) was seen a few times. This entry belongs to a study of metastatic and nonmetastatic thyroid tumors. At the level of the study: Repertoires were compared across blood and tumor or nodule tissue from malignant and benign thyroid patients.

Prior to thyroid surgery, none of the patients had received any treatment. Looked up from germline, CDR1 is ENHRY and CDR2 is SYGVKD. Unmatched junction bases numbered 10, after V lost 9 bases and J lost 9 bases. This CDR3 comprises 13 residues. With MiXCR, TCRdb called clones anew from the PCR reads. Here the sample spans about 59,000 clones, 15% to 20% being singletons. This TCR was recovered from a male donor with papillary thyroid cancer or a benign thyroid nodule (not recorded which). Some clones in this sample may be carry-over from other donors' samples. Sequencing was carried out using blood. The chain uses TRBV10-3 and TRBJ1-4; 7 bases map to TRBD1. The CDR3 sequence: CAIRDRVEQKLFF. CDR3 bases: TGTGCCATTAGAGACAGGGTGGAGCAAAAACTGTTTTTT.